Below are 5 T cell receptor beta chains sequenced from a single sample in a study of CD8 T cells in Susac syndrome. RNA totalling about 0.5 to 1 ug underwent reverse transcription with random hexamers. TCRdb reprocessed the immunoSEQ multiplex PCR reads with MiXCR, giving one entry per CDR3 protein. The sample comprises around 190,000 distinct CDR3 sequences, around 95% of which are singletons, and less than 0.2% rests with the top ten. The specimen sequenced was CD8+ T cells from PBMCs. The receptor source for this set is a human donor with multiple sclerosis.

The gene calls are TRBV5-6 and TRBJ2-7, with D perhaps TRBD2 (6 bases). The germline V gene has CDR1 SGHDT and CDR2 YYEEEE. CDR3 length: 15 amino acids. V was cut by 4 bases and J by 6 bases, with 20 bases left in between. CDR3 bases: TGTGCCAGCAGCCTTTGGGCGGACCGGAGGGCCGAGCAGTACTTC. It specifies CASSLWADRRAEQYF. The full variable domain, its missing parts supplied by reference TRBV5-6 and TRBJ2-7, is DAGVTQSPTHLIKTRGQQVTLRCSPKSGHDTVSWYQQALGQGPQFIFQYYEEEERQRGNFPDRFSGHQFPNYSSELNVNALLLGDSALYLCASSLWADRRAEQYFGPGTRLTVT.

The chain combines TRBV5-1 with TRBJ1-1; TRBD1 might be the D (6 bases). The V gene's germline CDR1 is SGHRS and CDR2 YFSETQ. Trimming removed 2 bases from V and 1 base from J, with 15 bases in between. The length of the CDR3 is 16 residues. The CDR3 DNA is TGCGCCAGCAGCTTTGGGTTAGGACAGCAGAACACTGAAGCTTTCTTT. Translation: CASSFGLGQQNTEAFF.

The genes are TRBV25-1 and TRBJ1-5, with D possibly being TRBD1 (5 bases). The CDR3 loop spans 13 amino acids. The V and J ends lost 11 bases and 5 bases respectively, with 16 bases between them. CDR1 and CDR2 (germline): MGHDK, SYGVNS. The CDR3 nucleotides are TGTGCCCCTAGGGGACGGAGCTATCAGCCCCAGCATTTT. Amino acids: CAPRGRSYQPQHF. Using reference TRBV25-1 and TRBJ1-5 for the parts outside the CDR3, the full variable domain is EADIYQTPRYLVIGTGKKITLECSQTMGHDKMYWYQQDPGMELHLIHYSYGVNSTEKGDLSSESTVSRIRTEHFPLTLESARPSHTSQYLCAPRGRSYQPQHFGDGTRLSIL.

The J gene is TRBJ1-5, the V gene TRBV30; the D gene is possibly TRBD1 (6 bases). Deletions cut 2 bases from V and 6 bases from J, with 14 bases between. CDR1 is GTSNPN, CDR2 SVGIG, per germline (reference sequence). This CDR3 contains 14 residues. CDR3 coding DNA: TGTGCCTGGAGTATACAGGGTGGGGGTCAGCCCCAGCATTTT. It translates to CAWSIQGGGQPQHF.

The chain is built from TRBV2 and TRBJ2-7, with 7 bases fitting TRBD2. The CDR3 consists of 16 residues. CDR1 is SNHLY and CDR2 is FYNNEI in the germline V gene. J was trimmed by 0 bases and V by 4 bases; bases with no gene match: 9. CDR3 DNA sequence: TGTGCCAGCAGTGGAGGACTAGAACGCATCTCCTACGAGCAGTACTTC. It encodes CASSGGLERISYEQYF.